This T cell receptor beta chain was sequenced for a study of CD8 T cells in Susac syndrome. Patients with Susac syndrome met diagnostic criteria that were recently defined for definite or probable disease. It was negative isolation that provided the CD8+ and CD4+ T cells, whereas TEMRA cells were enriched by FACS. Per germline, CDR1 KGHSH and CDR2 LQKENI. The CDR3 loop spans 14 amino acids. Trimming cost V 3 bases and J 2 bases, with 10 bases left between them. It was with random hexamers that roughly 0.45 to 1 ug RNA was reverse transcribed. Using its own MiXCR run on the immunoSEQ multiplex PCR reads, TCRdb lists one record per CDR3 protein. The sample records some 240,000 distinct CDR3 sequences, around 96% being singletons. Study results and caveats: Clonal expansion was not seen in any Susac syndrome CD4+ T cell repertoire.

Concerning this clonotype: Its specificity is not known.

The clonotype originates from a human donor with Susac syndrome. The J gene is TRBJ2-5, the V gene TRBV18; either TRBD1 or TRBD2 may supply D (5 bases each). Input material: CD4+ T cells from PBMCs. The CDR3 DNA follows: TGTGCCAGCTCACCGGGGGTCGCTCAAGAGACCCAGTACTTC. Translated, it gives CASSPGVAQETQYF.